This T cell receptor beta chain was identified in a study of regulatory T cells in long-lasting Graves disease. Study findings and constraints: Persistent patients shared about 3,000 public clonotypes among themselves. Newly diagnosed patients shared fewer, at some 900.

Both iRepertoire HTBI primers and Arm-PCR of CDR3 regions were used to build the TCR beta libraries. From the multiplex PCR reads, TCRdb called clonotypes with MiXCR, one entry per CDR3 protein. Of about 610,000 distinct CDR3 sequences listed, 16% are singletons. At least ten counts were recorded for this clonotype. Its antigen is not identified. Trimming took off 3 bases at V and 7 bases at J, with 13 bases between the two ends. Germline CDR1 reads MNHEY; CDR2 reads SMNVEV (reference sequence). The length of the CDR3 is 15 residues. Time point noted: newly diagnosed GD, antithyroid drugs for less than 3 months. TCR sequences were obtained from RNA taken from PBMCs. The data also belong to a second study, concerning T cells in Graves' hyperthyroidism and ophthalmopathy.

This chain uses TRBV27 with TRBJ1-6; D call uncertain. This clonotype was obtained from a young man with Graves disease. The sequences come from peripheral blood mononuclear cells (PBMCs), collected at new diagnosis, from a patient treated with antithyroid drugs. CDR3 DNA sequence: TGTGCCAGCAGTTTGTTCGGTATGGGCAATTCACCCCTCCACTTT. This gives the protein CASSLFGMGNSPLHF.